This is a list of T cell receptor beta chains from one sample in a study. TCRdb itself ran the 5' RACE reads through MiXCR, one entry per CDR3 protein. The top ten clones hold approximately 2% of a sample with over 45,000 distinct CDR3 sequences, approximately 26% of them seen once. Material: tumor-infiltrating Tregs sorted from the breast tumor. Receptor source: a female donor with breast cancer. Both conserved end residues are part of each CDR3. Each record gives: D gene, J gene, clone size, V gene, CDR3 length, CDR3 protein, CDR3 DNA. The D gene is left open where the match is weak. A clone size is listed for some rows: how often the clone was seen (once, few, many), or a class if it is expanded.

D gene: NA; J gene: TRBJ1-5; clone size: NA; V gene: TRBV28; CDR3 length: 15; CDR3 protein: CATRKARGGNQPQHF; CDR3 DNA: TGTGCCACACGTAAGGCCAGGGGTGGTAATCAGCCCCAGCATTTT
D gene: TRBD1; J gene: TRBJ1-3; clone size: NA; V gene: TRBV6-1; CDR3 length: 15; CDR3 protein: CASRGQGVSGNTIYF; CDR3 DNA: TGTGCCAGCCGAGGACAGGGTGTCTCTGGAAACACCATATATTTT
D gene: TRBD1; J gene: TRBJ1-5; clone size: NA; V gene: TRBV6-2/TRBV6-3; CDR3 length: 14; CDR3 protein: CASSEPGQYQPQHF; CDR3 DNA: TGTGCCAGCAGTGAACCGGGACAGTATCAGCCCCAGCATTTT
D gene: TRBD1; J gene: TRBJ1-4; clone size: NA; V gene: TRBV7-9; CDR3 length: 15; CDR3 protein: CASSSYRDRTEKLFF; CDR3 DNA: TGTGCCAGCAGCTCATACCGGGACAGGACTGAAAAACTGTTTTTT
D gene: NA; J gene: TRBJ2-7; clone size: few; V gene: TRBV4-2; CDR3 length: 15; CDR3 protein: CASSQTGTPGVEQYF; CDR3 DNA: TGTGCCAGCAGCCAAACCGGGACACCCGGCGTCGAGCAGTACTTC
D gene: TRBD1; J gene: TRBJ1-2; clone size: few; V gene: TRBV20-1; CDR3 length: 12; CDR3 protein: CSVIQGSGGYTF; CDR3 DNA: TGCAGTGTAATACAGGGGTCGGGCGGCTACACCTTC
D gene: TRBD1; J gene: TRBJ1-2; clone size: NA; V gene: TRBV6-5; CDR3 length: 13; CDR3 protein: CASSQQGVIGYTF; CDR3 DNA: TGTGCCAGCAGCCAACAGGGGGTGATTGGCTACACCTTC
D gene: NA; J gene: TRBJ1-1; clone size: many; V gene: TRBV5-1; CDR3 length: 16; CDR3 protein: CASSTMGGTKNTEAFF; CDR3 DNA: TGCGCCAGCAGCACGATGGGCGGAACTAAGAACACTGAAGCTTTCTTT
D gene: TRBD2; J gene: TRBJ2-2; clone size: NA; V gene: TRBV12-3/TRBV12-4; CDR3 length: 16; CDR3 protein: CASTSRIAGYTGELFF; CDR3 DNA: TGTGCCAGCACTTCCCGCATAGCGGGGTACACCGGGGAGCTGTTTTTT
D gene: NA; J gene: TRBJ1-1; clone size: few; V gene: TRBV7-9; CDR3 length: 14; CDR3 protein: CASSNPGLNTEAFF; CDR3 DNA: TGTGCCAGCAGCAATCCGGGACTGAACACTGAAGCTTTCTTT
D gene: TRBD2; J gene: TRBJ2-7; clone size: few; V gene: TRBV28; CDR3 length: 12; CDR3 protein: CASSSGSYEQYF; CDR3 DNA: TGTGCCAGCTCTAGCGGGAGCTACGAGCAGTACTTC
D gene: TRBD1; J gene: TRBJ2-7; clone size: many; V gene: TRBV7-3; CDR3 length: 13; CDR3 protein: CASSWGQGNEQYF; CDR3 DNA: TGTGCCAGCAGCTGGGGACAGGGAAACGAGCAGTACTTC
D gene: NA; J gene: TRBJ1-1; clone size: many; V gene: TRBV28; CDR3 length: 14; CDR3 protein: CASTVWAPQTEAFF; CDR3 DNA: TGTGCCAGCACGGTCTGGGCCCCCCAAACTGAAGCTTTCTTT
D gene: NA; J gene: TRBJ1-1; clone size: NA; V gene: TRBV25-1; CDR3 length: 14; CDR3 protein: CTSSEWGGLRKAFF; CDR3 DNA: TGTACCAGCAGTGAATGGGGGGGGTTGAGGAAAGCTTTCTTT
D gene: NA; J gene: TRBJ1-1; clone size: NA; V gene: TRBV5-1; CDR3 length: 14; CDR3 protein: CASSLFGEFTEAFF; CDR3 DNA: TGCGCCAGCAGCTTGTTTGGGGAATTCACTGAAGCTTTCTTT
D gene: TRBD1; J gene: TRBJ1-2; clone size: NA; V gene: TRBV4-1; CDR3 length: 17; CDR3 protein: CASSQWDRKGPNYGYTF; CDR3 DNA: TGCGCCAGCAGCCAATGGGACAGGAAAGGGCCCAACTATGGCTACACCTTC
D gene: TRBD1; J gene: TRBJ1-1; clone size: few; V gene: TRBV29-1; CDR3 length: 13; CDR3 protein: CSVEYRGQVGAFF; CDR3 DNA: TGCAGCGTTGAATACAGGGGGCAGGTGGGAGCTTTCTTT
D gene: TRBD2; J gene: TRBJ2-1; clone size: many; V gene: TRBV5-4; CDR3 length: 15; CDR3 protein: CASSFGLAASNEQFF; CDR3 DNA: TGTGCCAGCAGCTTCGGACTAGCGGCCTCCAATGAGCAGTTCTTC
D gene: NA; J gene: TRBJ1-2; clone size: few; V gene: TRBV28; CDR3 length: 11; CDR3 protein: CASSPRDGYTF; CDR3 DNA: TGTGCCAGCAGTCCCAGGGATGGCTACACCTTC
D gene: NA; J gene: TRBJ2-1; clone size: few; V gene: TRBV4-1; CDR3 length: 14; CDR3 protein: CASSQADSYNEQFF; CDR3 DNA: TGCGCCAGCAGCCAAGCCGACAGCTACAATGAGCAGTTCTTC
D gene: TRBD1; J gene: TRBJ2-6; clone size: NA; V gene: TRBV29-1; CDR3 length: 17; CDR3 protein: CSVFPGQGSSGANVLTF; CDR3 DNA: TGCAGCGTTTTCCCGGGACAGGGAAGTTCTGGGGCCAACGTCCTGACTTTC
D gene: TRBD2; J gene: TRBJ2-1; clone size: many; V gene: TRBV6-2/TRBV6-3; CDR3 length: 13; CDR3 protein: CASSKIKAGVLFF; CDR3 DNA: TGTGCCAGCAGTAAAATTAAAGCGGGAGTATTGTTCTTC
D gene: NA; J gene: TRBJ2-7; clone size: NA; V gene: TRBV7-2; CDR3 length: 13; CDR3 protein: CASSLQSSYEQYF; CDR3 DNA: TGTGCCAGCAGCTTACAGAGCTCCTACGAGCAGTACTTC
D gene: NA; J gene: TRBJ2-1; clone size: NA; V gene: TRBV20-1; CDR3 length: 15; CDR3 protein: CSAWDSPGAYNEQFF; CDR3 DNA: TGCAGTGCTTGGGACTCTCCCGGGGCCTACAATGAGCAGTTCTTC
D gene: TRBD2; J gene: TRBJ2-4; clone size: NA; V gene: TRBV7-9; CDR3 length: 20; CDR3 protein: CASSFVGAGALHLAKNIQYF; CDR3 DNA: TGTGCCAGCAGCTTCGTAGGAGCGGGGGCCTTACATCTAGCCAAAAACATTCAGTACTTC
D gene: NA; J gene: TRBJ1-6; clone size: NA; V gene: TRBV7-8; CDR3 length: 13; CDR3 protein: CASSLRRASPLHF; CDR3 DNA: TGTGCCAGCAGCTTAAGAAGGGCCTCACCCCTCCACTTT
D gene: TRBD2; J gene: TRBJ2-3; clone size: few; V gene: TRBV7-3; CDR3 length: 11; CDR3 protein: CAAGDTDTQYF; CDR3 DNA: TGTGCCGCGGGAGACACAGATACGCAGTATTTT
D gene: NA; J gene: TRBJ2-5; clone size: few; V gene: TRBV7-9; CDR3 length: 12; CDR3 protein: CASSWDRETQYF; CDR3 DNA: TGTGCCAGCAGCTGGGACCGAGAGACCCAGTACTTC
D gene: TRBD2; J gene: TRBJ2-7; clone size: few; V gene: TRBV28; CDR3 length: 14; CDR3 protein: CASSLSGRLAEQYF; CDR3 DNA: TGTGCCAGCAGTTTAAGCGGGAGGCTCGCCGAGCAGTACTTC
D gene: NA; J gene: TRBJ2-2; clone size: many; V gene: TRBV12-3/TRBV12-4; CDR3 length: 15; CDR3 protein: CASKPLGRHTGELFF; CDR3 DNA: TGTGCCAGCAAACCTTTAGGCAGGCACACCGGGGAGCTGTTTTTT
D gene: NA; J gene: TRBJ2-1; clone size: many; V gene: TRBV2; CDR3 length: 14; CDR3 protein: CASSIASSYNEQFF; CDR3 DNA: TGTGCCAGCAGTATAGCAAGCTCCTACAATGAGCAGTTCTTC